This entry is about one TCR beta chain. Its antigen is not identified. The CDR3 runs 16 residues. The V gene's germline CDR1 is SGHNT and CDR2 YENEEA. V lost 4 bases to trimming and J lost 4 bases, with 19 bases between them. These data belong to a study of circulating tumor DNA in untreated peripheral T-cell lymphoma. Regarding the study as a whole: In 76% of patients, tumor-specific clonotypes were identified.

The repertoire was sequenced with immunoSEQ multiplex PCR; TCRdb's copy has only in-frame clones and lacks some. The sample has 2,000 to 2,500 clones, about two thirds seen once. This tumor tissue came from a pretreatment baseline collection. The sequence was obtained from a human donor with peripheral T-cell lymphoma. This chain links TRBV11-3 with TRBJ1-1; D possibly corresponds to TRBD1 (5 bases). Sequencing was carried out using tumor tissue. The CDR3 nucleotides are TGTGCCAGCAGCTCTCGGGTCCTCGGGAGGGGCACTGAAGCTTTCTTT. This codes for CASSSRVLGRGTEAFF.